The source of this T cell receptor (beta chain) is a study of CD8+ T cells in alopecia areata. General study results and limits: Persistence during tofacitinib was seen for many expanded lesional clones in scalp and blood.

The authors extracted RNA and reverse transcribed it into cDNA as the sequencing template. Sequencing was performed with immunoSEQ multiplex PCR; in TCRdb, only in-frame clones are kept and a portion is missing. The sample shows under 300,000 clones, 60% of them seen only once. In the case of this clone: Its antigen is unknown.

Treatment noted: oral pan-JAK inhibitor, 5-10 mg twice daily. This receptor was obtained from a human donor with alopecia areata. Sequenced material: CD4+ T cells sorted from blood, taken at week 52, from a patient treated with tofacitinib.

As DNA, the CDR3 is TGTGCCTGGAGTGTTGGAGGTAGGCCCTATAATTCACCCCTCCACTTT. Translation gives CAWSVGGRPYNSPLHF. The V call is TRBV30, the J call TRBJ1-6; D uncertain. Germline V CDR1 and CDR2: GTSNPN, SVGIG (reference sequence). The CDR3 is 16 amino acids. V was shortened by 0 bases and J by 2 bases, with 11 bases between the two germline ends.